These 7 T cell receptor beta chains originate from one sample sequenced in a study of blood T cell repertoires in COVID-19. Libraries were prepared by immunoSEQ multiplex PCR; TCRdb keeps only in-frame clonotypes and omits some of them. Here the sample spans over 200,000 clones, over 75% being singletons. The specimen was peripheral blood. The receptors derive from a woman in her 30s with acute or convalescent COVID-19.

CDR3 DNA sequence: TGTGCCAGCAGCTTGGACCCAGGCGCCTACAATGAGCAGTTCTTC. It specifies CASSLDPGAYNEQFF. The chain combines TRBV5-4 with TRBJ2-1; D is unresolved. From germline, CDR1 is SGHNT and CDR2 YYREEE (reference sequence). The V end lost 0 bases, the J end lost 2 bases, and 9 bases lay between the germline ends. This CDR3 has 15 residues.

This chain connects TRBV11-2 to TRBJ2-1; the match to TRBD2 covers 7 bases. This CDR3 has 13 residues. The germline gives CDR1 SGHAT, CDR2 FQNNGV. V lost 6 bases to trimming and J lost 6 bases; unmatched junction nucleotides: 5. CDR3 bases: TGTGCCAGCAGGAGACTAGCAGTCAATGAGCAGTTCTTC. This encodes CASRRLAVNEQFF.

The CDR3: CASSPRDRETQYF. The CDR3 bases are TGTGCCAGCAGCCCCCGGGATCGGGAGACCCAGTACTTC. This chain connects TRBV11-3 to TRBJ2-5, with D possibly being TRBD2 (5 bases). The germline V gene has CDR1 SGHNT and CDR2 YENEEA. Trimming pared 5 bases from V and 5 bases from J, leaving 12 bases between. The CDR3 consists of 13 residues.

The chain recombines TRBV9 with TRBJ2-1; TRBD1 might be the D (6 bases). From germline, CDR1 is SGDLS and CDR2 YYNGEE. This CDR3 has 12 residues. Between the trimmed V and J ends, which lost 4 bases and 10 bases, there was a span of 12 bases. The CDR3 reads CASSPLGGEQFF. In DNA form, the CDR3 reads TGTGCCAGCAGCCCCCTAGGGGGAGAGCAGTTCTTC.

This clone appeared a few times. The CDR3 DNA reads as TGTGCTAGTGGTTTGGGACAGAGCAATCAGCCCCAGCATTTT. The encoded protein is CASGLGQSNQPQHF. V is TRBV12-5 and J is TRBJ1-5; D possibly corresponds to TRBD1 (5 bases). This CDR3 has 14 residues. V gave up 1 base and J gave up 1 base, with 5 bases separating them. Germline CDR1 is LGHNT and CDR2 is FRNRAP.

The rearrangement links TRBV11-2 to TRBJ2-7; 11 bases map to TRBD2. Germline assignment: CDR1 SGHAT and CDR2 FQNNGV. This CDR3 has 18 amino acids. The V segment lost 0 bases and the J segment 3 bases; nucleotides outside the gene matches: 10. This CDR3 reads CASSLDLIMGTSGYEQYF. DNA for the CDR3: TGTGCCAGCAGCTTAGATCTAATTATGGGGACTAGCGGCTACGAGCAGTACTTC.

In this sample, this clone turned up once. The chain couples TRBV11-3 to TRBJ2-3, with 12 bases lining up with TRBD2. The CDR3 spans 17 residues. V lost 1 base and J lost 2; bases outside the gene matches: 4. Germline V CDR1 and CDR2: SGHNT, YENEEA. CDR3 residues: CASSLGRLAGATDTQYF. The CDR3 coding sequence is TGTGCCAGCAGCTTAGGTAGACTAGCGGGGGCCACAGATACGCAGTATTTT.